These T cell receptor beta chains were read from a single sample in a study of siplizumab effects on memory and regulatory T cells. Data came from immunoSEQ multiplex PCR; TCRdb stores just in-frame clones and leaves some out. The table includes tens of thousands of clones, over 80% detected once. Sequencing used Tregs sorted from blood. The receptors shown here come from a human donor in good health. Both conserved end residues are part of each CDR3. The D gene is left open where the match is weak. The listing skips clone size in some rows; elsewhere it reads once, few, many or a size class.

J gene,clone size,V gene,D gene,CDR3 protein,CDR3 DNA
TRBJ2-3,once,TRBV25-1,NA,CASTLTDTQYF,TGTGCCAGCACGCTCACAGATACGCAGTATTTT
TRBJ1-2,NA,TRBV7-8,NA,CASSWVGSTLRNYGYTF,TGTGCCAGCAGCTGGGTGGGCTCAACCCTAAGAAACTATGGCTACACCTTC
TRBJ2-5,NA,TRBV7-3,NA,CASSLSPTETQYF,TGTGCCAGCAGCTTAAGTCCAACGGAGACCCAGTACTTC
TRBJ2-1,NA,TRBV19,TRBD1,CASSTAGQGDNEQFF,TGTGCCAGTAGTACCGCGGGACAGGGGGACAATGAGCAGTTCTTC
TRBJ1-5,NA,TRBV27,NA,CASSPTLNQPQHF,TGTGCCAGCAGCCCTACATTGAATCAGCCCCAGCATTTT
TRBJ1-2,NA,TRBV18,NA,CASSRIRGEPYGYTF,TGTGCCAGCTCACGGATACGAGGGGAACCCTATGGCTACACCTTC
TRBJ2-3,NA,TRBV30,TRBD2,CAWSSGTSISTQYF,TGTGCCTGGAGTTCCGGGACTAGCATCTCTACGCAGTATTTT
TRBJ1-1,NA,TRBV27,NA,CASSFVQGDTEAFF,TGTGCCAGCAGTTTTGTACAGGGTGACACTGAAGCTTTCTTT
TRBJ2-6,NA,TRBV5-4,NA,CASSPRISGANVLTF,TGTGCCAGCAGCCCCAGAATCTCTGGGGCCAACGTCCTGACTTTC
TRBJ2-1,NA,TRBV20-1,NA,CSATQGNEQFF,TGCAGTGCTACCCAGGGCAATGAGCAGTTCTTC
TRBJ2-4,NA,TRBV5-6,NA,CASSLSGPKNIQYF,TGTGCCAGCAGCTTGTCCGGGCCCAAAAACATTCAGTACTTC
TRBJ1-2,once,TRBV6-5,NA,CASSYKGKGFGYTF,TGTGCCAGCAGTTACAAAGGGAAGGGTTTCGGCTACACCTTC
TRBJ2-7,NA,TRBV4-3,TRBD1,CASSQERAGGYEQYF,TGCGCCAGCAGCCAAGAGAGGGCAGGGGGCTACGAGCAGTACTTC
TRBJ2-7,NA,TRBV14,TRBD2,CASRAAGAPYEQYF,TGTGCCAGCAGGGCAGCGGGGGCCCCCTACGAGCAGTACTTC
TRBJ2-1,NA,TRBV4-2,TRBD2,CASSQGGLAGSRVF,TGTGCCAGCAGCCAGGGCGGACTAGCGGGGAGCCGGGTCTTC